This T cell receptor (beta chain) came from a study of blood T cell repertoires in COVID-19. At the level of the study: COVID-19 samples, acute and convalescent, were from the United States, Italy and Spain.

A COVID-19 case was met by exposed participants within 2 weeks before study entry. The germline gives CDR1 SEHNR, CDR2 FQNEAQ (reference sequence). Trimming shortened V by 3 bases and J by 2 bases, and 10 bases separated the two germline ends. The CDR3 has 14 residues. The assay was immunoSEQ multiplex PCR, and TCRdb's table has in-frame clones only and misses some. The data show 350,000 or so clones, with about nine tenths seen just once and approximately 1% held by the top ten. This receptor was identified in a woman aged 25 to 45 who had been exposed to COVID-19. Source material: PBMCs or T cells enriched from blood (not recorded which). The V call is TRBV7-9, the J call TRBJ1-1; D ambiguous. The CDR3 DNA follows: TGTGCCAGCAGCTTCTCCGGGTATAACACTGAAGCTTTCTTT. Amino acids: CASSFSGYNTEAFF.